This entry lists 17 T cell receptor beta chains sequenced from one sample in a study of blood T cell repertoires in COVID-19. Produced via immunoSEQ multiplex PCR; TCRdb's table is partial and in-frame only. The sample has under 60,000 clones, 90% seen once; the top ten hold over 3%. The specimen sequenced was peripheral blood. These receptors were collected from a human donor in a cohort sampled during active COVID-19.

The rearrangement uses TRBV6-5 and TRBJ2-5; 12 nucleotides align to TRBD1. The CDR3 has 14 amino acids. CDR1 is MNHEY, CDR2 SVGAGI, per germline. V was pared by 6 bases and J by 6 bases, with 5 bases of the junction left unmatched. The CDR3: CASRRDRGRQTQYF. The CDR3 bases are TGTGCCAGCAGGAGGGACAGGGGGCGGCAGACCCAGTACTTC.

This chain joins TRBV19 and TRBJ1-2; possible D gene TRBD1, 5 bases. Trimming removed 5 bases at V and 8 bases at J, with 12 bases between. Germline V gives CDR1 LNHDA, CDR2 SQIVND (reference sequence). The CDR3 sequence is 12 residues long. CDR3: CASSPQGGGYTF. DNA for the CDR3: TGTGCCAGTAGTCCCCAGGGTGGGGGCTACACCTTC.

The chain is built from TRBV12-3 or TRBV12-4 and TRBJ2-1; a weak D match, TRBD2 (5 bases). Trimming took off 5 bases at V and 6 bases at J, with 8 bases between the two ends. The CDR3 consists of 12 residues. In DNA, the CDR3 is TGTGCCAGCAGTCCTGGGAGCAATGAGCAGTTCTTC. Protein sequence: CASSPGSNEQFF.

The J gene is TRBJ2-7, the V gene TRBV29-1, with 13 positions matching TRBD2. Germline CDR1 SQVTM, CDR2 ANQGSEA. This CDR3 is 15 amino acids long. V was clipped by 1 base and J by 4 bases; unmatched bases: 4. CDR3 sequence: CSVEGTSGSGYEQYF. CDR3 in DNA: TGCAGCGTTGAAGGGACTAGCGGGAGTGGGTACGAGCAGTACTTC.

This sequence joins TRBV13 and TRBJ2-7, with TRBD2 identical over 7 bases. Germline CDR1 reads PRHDT; CDR2 reads FYEKMQ (reference sequence). The CDR3 covers 14 residues. V lost 5 bases, J lost 4 bases, and 8 bases stayed unmatched. For the CDR3, the DNA is TGTGCCAGCAGCCCACGGGGGGAACGTTACGAGCAGTACTTC. It encodes CASSPRGERYEQYF.

V gene TRBV7-9 combines with J gene TRBJ2-3; unclear D gene. The CDR3 extends over 13 amino acids. Trimming cost V 5 bases and J 6 bases, with 12 bases left between them. The V gene's germline CDR1 is SEHNR and CDR2 FQNEAQ (reference sequence). CDR3 residues: CASSPPRRDTQYF. DNA of the CDR3: TGTGCCAGCAGCCCCCCCCGGCGGGATACGCAGTATTTT.

The chain is built from TRBV11-2 and TRBJ2-3; 10 nucleotides match TRBD1. CDR1 is SGHAT, CDR2 FQNNGV, per germline. Trimming at V came to 4 bases and at J to 0 bases, leaving 10 bases not matched to a gene. The CDR3 contains 18 residues. The CDR3 loop reads CASSYMRQGASSTDTQYF. Here the CDR3 DNA reads TGTGCCAGCAGCTACATGAGACAGGGGGCCTCTAGCACAGATACGCAGTATTTT.

CDR3 residues: CASSSAQGNTIYF. CDR3 coding DNA: TGTGCCAGCTCATCCGCACAGGGAAACACCATATATTTT. The chain is built from TRBV18 and TRBJ1-3, with D unresolved. The CDR3 consists of 13 residues. CDR1 and CDR2 (germline): KGHSH, LQKENI. V dropped 5 bases and J dropped 4 bases, with 9 bases sitting between them.

The chain combines TRBV6-6 with TRBJ1-5; 9 positions agree with TRBD1. The J call may be incorrect, as the DNA end agrees better with TRBJ2-3. Germline-derived CDR1 and CDR2 are MNHNY and SVGAGI (reference sequence). The CDR3 loop spans 16 amino acids. Here the CDR3 reads CASSRLGQGNNQPQYF. CDR3 sequence (DNA): TGTGCCAGCAGCCGACTGGGACAGGGCAACAATCAGCCCCAGTATTTT.

V gene TRBV19 combines with J gene TRBJ1-1; D may be TRBD1 (5 bases). This CDR3 is built from 15 residues. Germline-derived CDR1 and CDR2 are LNHDA and SQIVND (reference sequence). The V end lost 0 bases, the J end lost 5 bases, and 13 bases lay between the germline ends. CDR3 DNA: TGTGCCAGTAGTATAGATCAGGGCTGGGGTACTGAAGCTTTCTTT. Protein: CASSIDQGWGTEAFF.

CDR3 sequence: CASSEFTGTGGYSNQPQHF. The DNA for the CDR3 is TGTGCCAGCAGTGAATTCACCGGGACAGGGGGGTATAGCAATCAGCCCCAGCATTTT. The V gene is TRBV2, the J gene TRBJ1-5; 11 nucleotides match TRBD1. Germline V gene sequence: CDR1 SNHLY, CDR2 FYNNEI. V lost 2 bases to trimming and J lost 0 bases; unmatched junction nucleotides: 9. This CDR3 has 19 residues.

The V gene is TRBV12-3 or TRBV12-4, the J gene TRBJ2-4; maybe TRBD2 (6 bases). Trimming removed 1 base at V and 7 bases at J, with 8 bases between. CDR3 size: 13 residues. The CDR3 region has the DNA TGTGCCAGCAGTTTAGACCTAGCGAACATTCAGTACTTC. It translates to CASSLDLANIQYF.

J is TRBJ2-7 and V is TRBV5-8; D might be TRBD2 (5 bases). CDR1 SGHTS and CDR2 YDEGEE come from the germline V gene. V was cut by 4 bases and J by 4 bases, with 12 bases left in between. This CDR3 spans 13 amino acids. The CDR3 DNA is TGTGCCAGCAGCCCCTCCCGGGGTTACGAGCAGTACTTC. This codes for CASSPSRGYEQYF. Using reference TRBV5-8 and TRBJ2-7 for the parts outside the CDR3, the full variable domain is EAGVTQSPTHLIKTRGQQATLRCSPISGHTSVYWYQQALGLGLQFLLWYDEGEERNRGNFPPRFSGRQFPNYSSELNVNALELEDSALYLCASSPSRGYEQYFGPGTRLTVT.

This clone was recorded a few times. The J gene is TRBJ2-7, the V gene TRBV5-6, with TRBD1 matching over 7 bases. This CDR3 is built from 13 residues. In germline, CDR1 is SGHDT, CDR2 YYEEEE. With 2 bases clipped from V and 2 bases from J, the junction kept 1 base outside the gene matches. In DNA, the CDR3 is TGTGCCAGCAGCTTTGACAGGGCCTACGAGCAGTACTTC. Protein: CASSFDRAYEQYF.

This clone has a single count. The genes are TRBV27 and TRBJ2-5, with D possibly being TRBD2 (5 bases). The CDR3 totals 13 residues. V dropped 3 bases and J dropped 1 base, with 6 bases sitting between them. From germline, CDR1 is MNHEY and CDR2 SMNVEV (reference sequence). CDR3 sequence: CASSLRVQETQYF. The CDR3 region has the DNA TGTGCCAGCAGTTTGAGGGTCCAAGAGACCCAGTACTTC.

V gene TRBV6-6 combines with J gene TRBJ2-2; D unresolved. Germline V gene lookup returns CDR1 MNHNY and CDR2 SVGAGI (reference sequence). This CDR3 spans 14 amino acids. Trimming shortened V by 6 bases and J by 1 base, and 9 bases separated the two germline ends. The CDR3 loop is CASSIRQNTGELFF. The CDR3 DNA follows: TGTGCCAGCAGCATCAGACAGAACACCGGGGAGCTGTTTTTT.

The chain employs TRBV2 and TRBJ1-4; 7 positions agree with TRBD1. The CDR3 has 14 residues. The V and J ends lost 4 bases and 7 bases, in that order; junction bases with no gene match: 6. Germline CDR1 reads SNHLY; CDR2 reads FYNNEI. This chain's CDR3 is CASSGQGVGEKLFF. The DNA of the CDR3 is TGTGCCAGCAGTGGTCAGGGGGTGGGTGAAAAACTGTTTTTT.